This T cell receptor beta chain was captured by sequencing in a study of beta chain features in type 1 diabetes (dated by TCRdb to the late 2010s). Regarding the study in general: Mean age, gender distribution, total cell number and subset yield were not different between patients and healthy donors. A total of roughly 98,000,000 sorted cells were examined across all samples, and a strong correlation was observed between cell number per subset and RNA yield. In the study, recently diagnosed type 1 diabetes patients and matched healthy donors were compared on the TCRB repertoires of their sorted circulating CD4+ T cell subsets. Whereas all 30 or so donors provided naive and central memory subsets, regulatory and stem cell-like memory subsets were isolated from just 8 patients and about 8 healthy donors. Results the study describes overall, beyond this receptor: In all four CD4+ subsets, TCRB CDR3 length was moderately but significantly shorter in type 1 diabetes patients. Because cDNA was sequenced instead of genomic DNA, highly expressing activated cells could be over-represented, though the groups showed no difference in activation or CD3 levels. Shorter templates might have been favored by PCR, but patient and control samples were amplified and corrected together, so both groups would have been affected equally by any skew. Only small numbers of individuals were included in the HLA sub-analyses, which left unresolved whether HLA type had any influence on TCRB rearrangement. At VDJ recombination sites, type 1 diabetes patients had fewer insertions and more deleted nucleotides, which implies abnormalities in thymic rearrangement. Naive, central memory and regulatory TCRB repertoires appeared to be more alike among patients than among healthy donors.

The germline V gene gives CDR1 as SGHVS and CDR2 as FQNEAQ. V loses 4 bases of germline sequence and J loses 4 bases, and the interval between the two ends is 3 bases. Spanning cysteine to phenylalanine, the CDR3 consists of 11 amino acids. CDR3 DNA is the only sequence kept; it has 33 bases, read in frame from the first base. This clone was picked up a small number of times. The target of this receptor is not known. The sample holds no much larger clone one base away, and base qualities are not on file. The entire isolated RNA was reverse transcribed using the High Capacity cDNA Reverse Transcription Kit, and thus expressed TCRB transcripts were sequenced. Deep immunoSEQ sequencing was applied to naive, central memory and regulatory T cell samples, giving an average of around 3.8 million total reads per sample. Sorted cells were lysed in RLT buffer, and RNA was extracted using DNase-treated RNeasy Micro or Mini kits according to cell number. To prevent cross-contamination, each cell subset was processed individually, whereas patient and healthy donor samples were processed jointly. The immunoSEQ multiplex PCR was used to amplify TCRB sequences from cDNA, yielding 87-bp fragments that span the CDR3 region. Sequencing of the amplicons was performed on the Illumina HiSeq platform. In the paper's pipeline: PCR bias was corrected computationally using synthetic template baselines, and reads within Hamming distance 2 were collapsed, with unmergeable singletons discarded. By aligning reads against IMGT, V, D and J genes, CDR3 length, and insertions or deletions at six rearrangement sites were assigned. Clonotype counts were normalized to sorted cell number within each subset before computing true diversity and Gini coefficients with the tcR R package. The overlap coefficient, calculated on TCRB nucleotide sequences, was used to measure repertoire sharing. Out-of-frame TCRB sequences from naive cells were analyzed as a proxy for the pre-selection repertoire. This immuneACCESS table, as held by TCRdb, lists in-frame sequences with V and J called but not all clones. Of the missing ones, under half trace to an unresolved V gene in checked studies; the others have no known cause. V, J and clone size are those of that table, while D and trimming were read from the DNA. The sample yields 300,000 to 350,000 clones; roughly a fifth were counted once. The ten largest clones represent roughly 0.045% of the sample.

Each donor gave one peripheral blood draw, around 0.12 L on average, collected into heparinised tubes. A BD FACSAria II was used to sort naive, central memory, regulatory and stem cell-like memory CD4+ T cells with a panel that included CD45RO, CCR7, CD25, CD127, CD95 and CD27. Every sorted population had a purity above 95%. PBMCs were isolated right away by Lymphoprep density gradient centrifugation and were stained directly, without culture. Samples were stained and sorted in pairs, with one healthy donor and one patient per experiment, so that batch effects were minimized. The material sequenced was naive CD4+ T cells from blood. The cell subset or site label, as the study defines it: true naive CD4+ T cells. The clonotype comes from a woman aged 18-29 years in good health. The sequence is built from TRBV7-8 and TRBJ2-3; no confident D gene assignment can be made. The sequenced DNA: TGTGCCAGCAGCTCAGCAGATACGCAGTATTTT. Its protein product is CASSSADTQYF.